A single sample is the source of the 19 T cell receptor beta chains below, sequenced in a study of cytomegalovirus exposure and HLA in healthy donors. 60 Vbeta and 13 Jbeta primers were used in PCR. Data came from immunoSEQ multiplex PCR; TCRdb stores just in-frame clones and leaves some out. The sample has 100,000 or so clones, approximately 70% seen once. Source material: PBMCs. These receptors all come from a man aged 35-49 years in good health and CMV-seropositive.

The chain is built from TRBV5-1 and TRBJ2-6; D perhaps matches TRBD1 (6 bases). Trimming removed 0 bases at V and 15 bases at J, with 16 bases between. There are 14 residues in the CDR3. Germline V gives CDR1 SGHRS, CDR2 YFSETQ. CDR3 nucleotides: TGCGCCAGCAGCTTGGAGGGCAGGGGCAATGGCCTGACTTTC. The encoded protein is CASSLEGRGNGLTF.

The table lists this clone with a few counts. The chain has TRBV28 and TRBJ1-2; D gene unclear. Trimming pared 3 bases from V and 5 bases from J, leaving 13 bases between. The CDR3 sequence is 14 residues long. Germline-derived CDR1 and CDR2 are MDHEN and SYDVKM. The CDR3 DNA is TGTGCCAGCAGTTTCCCGGAGGACTCATATGGCTACACCTTC. This codes for CASSFPEDSYGYTF.

On this clone: The junction departs from germline at one end; a sequencing error may be responsible. The V and J genes are TRBV10-3 and TRBJ2-3; 10 nucleotides align to TRBD2. From germline, CDR1 is ENHRY and CDR2 SYGVKD. The CDR3 consists of 15 residues. The CDR3 DNA is TGTGCCAGCAGTTTGTCTAGCGGGAGTGCAGATACGCAGTATTTT. This translates into CASSLSSGSADTQYF.

The V gene is TRBV7-9, the J gene TRBJ2-7, with 9 positions matching TRBD2. CDR3 length: 14 amino acids. After removal of 5 bases from V and 5 bases from J, the junction contained 7 bases not matched to a gene. Germline-derived CDR1 and CDR2 are SEHNR and FQNEAQ (reference sequence). CDR3 sequence reads: CASSPGVAGDEQYV. CDR3 DNA sequence: TGTGCCAGCAGCCCAGGGGTAGCGGGAGACGAGCAGTACGTC.

The chain carries TRBV4-3 and TRBJ2-2; the match to TRBD2 covers 7 bases. Germline V gene sequence: CDR1 LGHNA, CDR2 YSLEER. The trim removed 0 bases at V and 4 bases at J, leaving 14 bases unmatched. The CDR3 has 19 residues. The CDR3 DNA follows: TGCGCCAGCAGCCAAGATAGAATCGGGCTAGCGGTGGGCACCGGGGAGCTGTTTTTT. Its protein is CASSQDRIGLAVGTGELFF.

V gene TRBV5-1 combines with J gene TRBJ2-3; TRBD2 agrees at 9 bases. After removal of 0 bases from V and 2 bases from J, the junction contained 4 bases not matched to a gene. This CDR3 is 16 amino acids long. Germline assignment: CDR1 SGHRS and CDR2 YFSETQ. CDR3 in amino acids: CASSLGLAALTDTQYF. The CDR3 bases are TGCGCCAGCAGCTTGGGACTAGCGGCCCTCACAGATACGCAGTATTTT.

The CDR3 DNA reads TGCAGCGTGCGGGACTTTGGGGCAGATACGCAGTATTTT. It is translated as CSVRDFGADTQYF. The chain has TRBV29-1 and TRBJ2-3, with D perhaps matching TRBD2 (6 bases). V gave up 6 bases and J gave up 4 bases, with 14 bases separating them. This CDR3 is 13 amino acids long. From germline, CDR1 is SQVTM and CDR2 ANQGSEA.

The gene calls are TRBV6-5 and TRBJ2-7, with 8 nucleotides matching TRBD1. Germline V gives CDR1 MNHEY, CDR2 SVGAGI. The CDR3 spans 14 residues. The J segment lost 5 bases and the V segment lost 3 bases, leaving 6 bases of the junction unmatched. The CDR3 spells CASSYDRGNHEQYF. The CDR3 nucleotides are TGTGCCAGCAGTTATGACAGGGGAAACCACGAGCAGTACTTC.

The chain links TRBV5-1 to TRBJ2-1; the D is unclear. Germline V CDR1 and CDR2: SGHRS, YFSETQ. CDR3 length: 11 residues. The ends were cut back, 7 bases at V and 1 base at J, with 3 bases in the middle. The CDR3 region is CASRSYNEQFF. In DNA, the CDR3 is TGCGCCAGCCGGTCCTACAATGAGCAGTTCTTC.

This clone was counted between two and nine times. This chain joins TRBV9 and TRBJ1-4, with a tentative D call TRBD1 (5 bases). Trimming stripped 3 bases from V and 6 bases from J, with 12 bases between. The CDR3 spans 14 residues. Germline V gene lookup returns CDR1 SGDLS and CDR2 YYNGEE. The CDR3 protein is CASSAPGGHEKLFF. The CDR3, as DNA: TGTGCCAGCAGCGCCCCGGGGGGACATGAAAAACTGTTTTTT.

This chain uses TRBV7-9 with TRBJ1-2; the match to TRBD1 covers 8 bases. V was pared by 4 bases and J by 2 bases, with 6 bases of the junction left unmatched. Germline CDR1 is SEHNR and CDR2 is FQNEAQ (reference sequence). The CDR3 has 15 amino acids. The DNA of the CDR3 is TGTGCCAGCAGCTCCGGGACAGGAGGCAACTATGGCTACACCTTC. Its protein is CASSSGTGGNYGYTF.

Concerning this clone: At one of its ends the junction is not consistent with the germline gene, which may arise from a read error. This chain links TRBV2 with TRBJ1-5; 7 nucleotides agree with TRBD1. Germline loops: CDR1 SNHLY, CDR2 FYNNEI. This CDR3 has 14 residues. CDR3 residues: CASDFQGDNQPRHF. For the CDR3, the DNA is TGTGCCAGCGATTTCCAGGGGGACAATCAGCCCCGGCATTTT.

The rearrangement links TRBV4-3 to TRBJ2-7; perhaps TRBD2 as D (5 bases). V was pared by 1 base and J by 2 bases, with 9 bases between. Germline V gives CDR1 LGHNA, CDR2 YSLEER. The CDR3 totals 14 residues. The chain's CDR3 is CASSQVVGTYEQYF. The DNA for the CDR3 is TGCGCCAGCAGCCAAGTCGTCGGGACCTACGAGCAGTACTTC.

The V and J genes are TRBV5-1 and TRBJ2-4, with 7 bases fitting TRBD2. J lost 0 bases, V lost 0 bases, and 12 bases had no gene match. The CDR3 contains 19 residues. Germline V lookup: CDR1 SGHRS, CDR2 YFSETQ. This chain's CDR3 is CASSLEASGGNLAKNIQYF. As DNA, the CDR3 is TGCGCCAGCAGCTTGGAGGCTAGCGGTGGTAACCTAGCCAAAAACATTCAGTACTTC.

This chain uses TRBV27 with TRBJ2-1; 8 nucleotides align to TRBD2. Germline trimming cut 4 bases from V and 0 bases from J; bases unmatched to any gene: 5. The CDR3 contains 16 residues. CDR1 is MNHEY, CDR2 SMNVEV, per germline (reference sequence). CDR3 in amino acids: CASSWSSGSSYNEQFF. The CDR3, as DNA: TGTGCCAGCAGTTGGTCCAGCGGGAGCTCCTACAATGAGCAGTTCTTC.

This chain joins TRBV27 and TRBJ2-7; D not resolved. Looked up from germline, CDR1 is MNHEY and CDR2 is SMNVEV (reference sequence). The CDR3 runs 14 residues. V gave up 6 bases and J gave up 4 bases, with 16 bases separating them. The CDR3 spells CASSPLLVLYEQYF. The CDR3 nucleotides are TGTGCCAGCAGCCCGCTACTGGTTCTGTACGAGCAGTACTTC.

This clone appeared once. This chain joins TRBV4-3 and TRBJ2-6; 11 bases line up with TRBD2. The CDR3 is made up of 21 amino acids. Trimming removed 2 bases from V and 0 bases from J; junction bases left unmatched: 12. Germline V CDR1 and CDR2: LGHNA, YSLEER. CDR3: CASSQKGLAGGLGSGANVLTF. Written as DNA, the CDR3 is TGCGCCAGCAGCCAAAAGGGTCTAGCGGGAGGATTAGGCTCTGGGGCCAACGTCCTGACTTTC.

The V and J genes are TRBV18 and TRBJ2-7; D is unclear. This CDR3 has 13 residues. From germline, CDR1 is KGHSH and CDR2 LQKENI. The ends were cut back, 3 bases at V and 6 bases at J, with 12 bases in the middle. In DNA form, the CDR3 reads TGTGCCAGCTCACCCCAACAAGTAGCCGAGCAGTACGTC. Translating gives CASSPQQVAEQYV.

The rearrangement joins TRBV6-1 to TRBJ2-7; 7 bases match TRBD1. CDR1 and CDR2 from the germline V gene are MNHNS and SASEGT. The CDR3 loop spans 11 amino acids. CDR3 coding DNA: TGTGCCAGCACCAGGGACAGTCTCTCGCACGTC. It is translated as CASTRDSLSHV.